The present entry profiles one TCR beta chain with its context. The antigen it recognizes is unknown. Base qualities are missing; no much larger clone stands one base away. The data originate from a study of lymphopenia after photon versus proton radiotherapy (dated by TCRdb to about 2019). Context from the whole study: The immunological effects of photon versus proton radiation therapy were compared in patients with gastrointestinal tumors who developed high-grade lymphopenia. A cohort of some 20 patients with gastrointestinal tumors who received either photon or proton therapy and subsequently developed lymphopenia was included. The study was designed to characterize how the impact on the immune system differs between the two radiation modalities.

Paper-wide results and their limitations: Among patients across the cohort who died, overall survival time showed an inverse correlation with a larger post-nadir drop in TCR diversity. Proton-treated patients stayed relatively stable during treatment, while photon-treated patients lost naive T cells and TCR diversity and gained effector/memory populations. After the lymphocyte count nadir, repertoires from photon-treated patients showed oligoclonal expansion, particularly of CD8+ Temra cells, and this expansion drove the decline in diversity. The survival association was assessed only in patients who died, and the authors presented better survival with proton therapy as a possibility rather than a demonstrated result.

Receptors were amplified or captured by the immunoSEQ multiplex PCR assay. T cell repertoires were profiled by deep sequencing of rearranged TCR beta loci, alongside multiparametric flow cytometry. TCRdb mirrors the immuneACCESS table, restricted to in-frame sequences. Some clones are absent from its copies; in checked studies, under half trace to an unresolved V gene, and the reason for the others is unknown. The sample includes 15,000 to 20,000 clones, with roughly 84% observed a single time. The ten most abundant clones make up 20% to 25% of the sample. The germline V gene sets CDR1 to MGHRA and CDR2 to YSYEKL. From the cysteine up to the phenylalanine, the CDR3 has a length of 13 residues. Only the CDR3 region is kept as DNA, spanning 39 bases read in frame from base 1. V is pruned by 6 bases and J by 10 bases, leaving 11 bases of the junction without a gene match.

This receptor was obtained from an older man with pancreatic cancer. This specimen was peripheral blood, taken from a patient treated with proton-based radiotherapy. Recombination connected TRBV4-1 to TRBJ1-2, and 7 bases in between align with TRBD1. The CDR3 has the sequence CASRRRDRLSYTF. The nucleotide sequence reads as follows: TGCGCCAGCAGGAGAAGGGACAGACTCTCCTACACCTTC.